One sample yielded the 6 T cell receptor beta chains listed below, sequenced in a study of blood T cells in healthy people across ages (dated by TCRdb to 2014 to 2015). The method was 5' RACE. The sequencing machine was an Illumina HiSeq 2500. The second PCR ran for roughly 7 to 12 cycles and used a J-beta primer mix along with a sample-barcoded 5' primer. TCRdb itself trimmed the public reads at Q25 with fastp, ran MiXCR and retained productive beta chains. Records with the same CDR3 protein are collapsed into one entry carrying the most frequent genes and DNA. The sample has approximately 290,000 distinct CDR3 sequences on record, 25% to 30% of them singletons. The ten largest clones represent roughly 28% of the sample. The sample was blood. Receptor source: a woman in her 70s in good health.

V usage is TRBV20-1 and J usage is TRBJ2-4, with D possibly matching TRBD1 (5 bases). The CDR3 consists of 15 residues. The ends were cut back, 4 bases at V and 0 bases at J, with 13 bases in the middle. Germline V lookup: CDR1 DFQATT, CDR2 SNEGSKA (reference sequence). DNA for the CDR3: TGCAGTGCTAACAGGATAAGAGAAGCCAAAAACATTCAGTACTTC. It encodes CSANRIREAKNIQYF.

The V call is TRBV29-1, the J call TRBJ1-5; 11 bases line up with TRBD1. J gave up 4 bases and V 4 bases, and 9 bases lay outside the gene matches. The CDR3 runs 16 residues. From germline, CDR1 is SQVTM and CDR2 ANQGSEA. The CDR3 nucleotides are TGCAGCGTTGTGGTAGGGACAGGGGGTAATAATCAGCCCCAGCATTTT. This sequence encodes CSVVVGTGGNNQPQHF.

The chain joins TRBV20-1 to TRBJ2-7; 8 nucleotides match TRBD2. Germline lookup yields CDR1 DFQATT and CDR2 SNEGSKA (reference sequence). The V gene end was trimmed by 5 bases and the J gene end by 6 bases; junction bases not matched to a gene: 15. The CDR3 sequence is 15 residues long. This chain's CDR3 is CSALRTGTRKGEQYF. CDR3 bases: TGCAGTGCTCTGAGAACCGGGACTAGGAAGGGCGAGCAGTACTTC.

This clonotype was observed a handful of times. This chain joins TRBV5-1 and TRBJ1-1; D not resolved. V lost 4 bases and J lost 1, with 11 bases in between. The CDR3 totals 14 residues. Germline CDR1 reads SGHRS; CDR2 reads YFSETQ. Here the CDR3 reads CASSAGGPNTEAFF. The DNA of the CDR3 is TGCGCCAGCAGCGCGGGTGGTCCGAACACTGAAGCTTTCTTT.

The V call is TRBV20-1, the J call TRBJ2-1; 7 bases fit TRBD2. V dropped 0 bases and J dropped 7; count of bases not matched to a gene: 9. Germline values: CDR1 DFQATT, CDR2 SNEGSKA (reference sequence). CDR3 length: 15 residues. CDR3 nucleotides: TGCAGTGCTAGAGATTTGCGGGAGTATCGGAATGAGCAGTTCTTC. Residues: CSARDLREYRNEQFF.

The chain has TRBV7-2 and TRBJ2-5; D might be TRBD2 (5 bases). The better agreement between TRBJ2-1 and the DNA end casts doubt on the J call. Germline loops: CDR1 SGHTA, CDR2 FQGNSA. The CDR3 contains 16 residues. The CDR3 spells CASSFRGVVPYNEQFF. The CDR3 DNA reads TGTGCCAGCAGCTTTCGGGGTGTGGTCCCCTACAATGAGCAGTTCTTC.